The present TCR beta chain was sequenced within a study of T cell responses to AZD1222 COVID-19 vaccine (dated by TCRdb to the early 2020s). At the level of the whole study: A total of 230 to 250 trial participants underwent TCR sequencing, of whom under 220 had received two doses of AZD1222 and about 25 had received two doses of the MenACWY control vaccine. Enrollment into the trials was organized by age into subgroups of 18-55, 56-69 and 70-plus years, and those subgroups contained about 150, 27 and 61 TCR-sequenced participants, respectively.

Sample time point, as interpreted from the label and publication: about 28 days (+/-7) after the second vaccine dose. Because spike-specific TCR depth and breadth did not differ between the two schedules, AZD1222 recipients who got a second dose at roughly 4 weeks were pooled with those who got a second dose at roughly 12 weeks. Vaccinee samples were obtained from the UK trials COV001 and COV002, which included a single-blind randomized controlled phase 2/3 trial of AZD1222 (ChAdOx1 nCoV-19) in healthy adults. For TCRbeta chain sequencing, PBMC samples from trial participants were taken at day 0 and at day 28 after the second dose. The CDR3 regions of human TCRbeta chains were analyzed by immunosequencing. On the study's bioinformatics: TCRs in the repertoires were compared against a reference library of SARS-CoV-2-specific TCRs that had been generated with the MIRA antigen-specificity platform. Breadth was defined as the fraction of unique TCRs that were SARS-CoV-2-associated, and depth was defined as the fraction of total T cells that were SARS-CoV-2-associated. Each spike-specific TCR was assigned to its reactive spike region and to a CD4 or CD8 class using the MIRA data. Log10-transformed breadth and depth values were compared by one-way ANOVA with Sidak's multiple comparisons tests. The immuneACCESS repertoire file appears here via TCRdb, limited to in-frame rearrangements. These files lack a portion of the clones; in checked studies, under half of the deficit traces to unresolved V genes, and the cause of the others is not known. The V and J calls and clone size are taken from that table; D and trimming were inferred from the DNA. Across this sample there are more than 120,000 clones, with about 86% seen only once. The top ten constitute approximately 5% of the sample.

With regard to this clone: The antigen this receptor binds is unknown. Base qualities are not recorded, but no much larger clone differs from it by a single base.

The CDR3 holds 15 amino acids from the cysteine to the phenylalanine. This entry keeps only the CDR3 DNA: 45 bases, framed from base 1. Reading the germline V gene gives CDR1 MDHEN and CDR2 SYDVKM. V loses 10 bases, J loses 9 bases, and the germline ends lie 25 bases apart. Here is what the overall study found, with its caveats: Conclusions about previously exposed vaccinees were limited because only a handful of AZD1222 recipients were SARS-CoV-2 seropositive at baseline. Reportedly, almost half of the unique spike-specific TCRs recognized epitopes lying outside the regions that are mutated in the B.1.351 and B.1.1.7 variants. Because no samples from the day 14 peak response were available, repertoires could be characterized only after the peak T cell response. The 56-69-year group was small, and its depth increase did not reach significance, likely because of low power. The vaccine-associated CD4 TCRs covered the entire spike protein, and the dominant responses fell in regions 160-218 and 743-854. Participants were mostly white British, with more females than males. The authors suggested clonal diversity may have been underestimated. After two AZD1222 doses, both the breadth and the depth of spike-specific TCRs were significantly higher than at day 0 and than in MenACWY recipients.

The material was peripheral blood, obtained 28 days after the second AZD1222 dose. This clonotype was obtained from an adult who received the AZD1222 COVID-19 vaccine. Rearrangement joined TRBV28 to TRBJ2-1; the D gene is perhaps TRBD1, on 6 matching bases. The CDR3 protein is CATSPMTGQPFEQFF. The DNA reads TGTGCCACCTCACCCATGACAGGACAGCCTTTTGAGCAGTTCTTC.